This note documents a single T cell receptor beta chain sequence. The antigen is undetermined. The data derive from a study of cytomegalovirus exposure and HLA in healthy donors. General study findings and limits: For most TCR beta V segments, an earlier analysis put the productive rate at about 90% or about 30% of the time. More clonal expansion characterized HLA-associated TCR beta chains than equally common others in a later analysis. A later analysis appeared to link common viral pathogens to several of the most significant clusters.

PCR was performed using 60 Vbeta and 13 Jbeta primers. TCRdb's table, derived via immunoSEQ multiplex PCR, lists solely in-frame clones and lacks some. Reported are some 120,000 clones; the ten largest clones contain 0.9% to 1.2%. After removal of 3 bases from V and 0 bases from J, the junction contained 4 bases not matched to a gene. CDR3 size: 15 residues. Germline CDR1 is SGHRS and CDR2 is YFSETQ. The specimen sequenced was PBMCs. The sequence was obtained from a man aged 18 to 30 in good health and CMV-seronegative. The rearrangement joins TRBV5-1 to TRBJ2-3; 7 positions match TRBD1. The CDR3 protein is CASSSTGLSTDTQYF. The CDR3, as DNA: TGCGCCAGCAGCTCGACAGGGCTAAGCACAGATACGCAGTATTTT.